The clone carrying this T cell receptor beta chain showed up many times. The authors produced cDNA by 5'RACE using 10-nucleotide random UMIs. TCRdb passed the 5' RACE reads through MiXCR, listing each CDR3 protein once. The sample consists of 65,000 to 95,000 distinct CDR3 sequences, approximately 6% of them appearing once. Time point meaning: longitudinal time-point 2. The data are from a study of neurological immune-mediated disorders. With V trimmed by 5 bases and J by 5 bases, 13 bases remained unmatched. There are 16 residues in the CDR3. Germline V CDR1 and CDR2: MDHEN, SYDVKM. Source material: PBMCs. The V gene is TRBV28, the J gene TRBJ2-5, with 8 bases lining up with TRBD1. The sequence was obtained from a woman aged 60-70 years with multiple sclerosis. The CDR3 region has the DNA TGTGCCAGCAGTAACCGGTGGCGCAGGGGGCTGGAGACCCAGTACTTC. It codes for CASSNRWRRGLETQYF.